These 19 T cell receptor beta chains were all obtained from the same sample, sequenced in a study of human T cells and chemical hapten exposure. The sample's time point: patch test 2, 6 weeks after DPC sensitization. Treatment denoted: therapeutic diphenylcyclopropenone sensitization with weekly scalp DPC. Each CDR3 protein is one row after TCRdb ran MiXCR on the RACE reads. The repertoire consists of around 80,000 distinct CDR3 sequences, with 6.5% to 8% occurring once and the leading ten covering roughly 1.4%. The starting material was whole blood, obtained in connection with sensitization to the hapten diphenylcyclopropenone (DPC). Every receptor here comes from a woman aged 25 to 45 with alopecia areata. Some clones in this sample may be carry-over from other donors' samples.

V is TRBV20-1 and J is TRBJ2-3; no reliable D call. Germline CDR1 is DFQATT and CDR2 is SNEGSKA (reference sequence). The CDR3 extends over 16 amino acids. Trimming stripped 0 bases from V and 2 bases from J, with 15 bases between. CDR3 DNA: TGCAGTGCTAGAGATTATAGGGATCCTATCACAGATACGCAGTATTTT. This gives the protein CSARDYRDPITDTQYF.

In this sample, this clonotype turned up many times. The V call is TRBV10-3, the J call TRBJ2-3, with TRBD1 matching 7 bases. Germline V lookup: CDR1 ENHRY, CDR2 SYGVKD. The CDR3 contains 15 residues. Trimming removed 4 bases from V and 6 bases from J; junction bases left unmatched: 10. The CDR3 loop reads CAISAPGQGVDTQYF. The CDR3 DNA reads as TGTGCCATCAGTGCCCCGGGGCAGGGGGTTGATACGCAGTATTTT.

The V call is TRBV20-1, the J call TRBJ2-2; no clear D gene. The CDR3 runs 11 residues. Germline V lookup: CDR1 DFQATT, CDR2 SNEGSKA (reference sequence). V shed 5 bases and J shed 4 bases, with 5 bases lying between them. In DNA, the CDR3 is TGCAGTGCTCCACGCACCGGGGAGCTGTTTTTT. Amino acid sequence: CSAPRTGELFF.

This clonotype is labeled medium-sized. The V gene is TRBV20-1, the J gene TRBJ2-7; D gene uncertain. Germline V gene sequence: CDR1 DFQATT, CDR2 SNEGSKA (reference sequence). Trimming left V 1 base short and J 3 bases short, with 10 bases between. The CDR3 covers 13 residues. The CDR3 DNA sequence: TGCAGTGCTAGAGGGCAGGTAGACTACGAGCAGTACTTC. As protein: CSARGQVDYEQYF.

This clonotype was seen ten or more times. This chain links TRBV12-5 with TRBJ1-2; no definite D call. Germline V gene lookup returns CDR1 LGHNT and CDR2 FRNRAP. The CDR3 runs to 13 residues. Trimming left V 0 bases short and J 7 bases short, with 9 bases between. The CDR3 sequence: CASGLVRGSGYTF. CDR3 coding DNA: TGTGCTAGTGGTTTGGTACGGGGTAGTGGCTACACCTTC.

This clonotype was seen many times. The chain is built from TRBV7-2 and TRBJ2-3; a weak D match, TRBD2 (6 bases). This CDR3 has 13 residues. The V end was cut by 5 bases, the J end by 6 bases, with 12 bases between. Germline V gives CDR1 SGHTA, CDR2 FQGNSA. CDR3 nucleotides: TGTGCCAGCAGCCCCGTGCTAGCGGATACGCAGTATTTT. Translating it yields CASSPVLADTQYF.

This clonotype has at least ten counts. V gene TRBV12-3 or TRBV12-4 combines with J gene TRBJ2-7; D is uncertain. CDR3 length: 12 residues. The V and J ends lost 4 bases and 7 bases respectively, with 11 bases between them. This CDR3 is CASSSLFGEQYF. The CDR3 coding sequence is TGTGCCAGCAGTTCCTTGTTCGGGGAGCAGTACTTC.

The J gene is TRBJ2-4, the V gene TRBV28; the D gene is possibly TRBD2 (5 bases). The V gene's germline CDR1 is MDHEN and CDR2 SYDVKM. This CDR3 is built from 19 residues. Trimming left V 1 base short and J 4 bases short, with 23 bases between. As DNA, the CDR3 is TGTGCCAGCAGTTTATTTGGGGAGTCCATCGTAAAAAAAAAAAACATTCAGTACTTC. Translated: CASSLFGESIVKKKNIQYF. Complete variable domain (other parts from reference TRBV28 and TRBJ2-4): DVKVTQSSRYLVKRTGEKVFLECVQDMDHENMFWYRQDPGLGLRLIYFSYDVKMKEKGDIPEGYSVSREKKERFSLILESASTNQTSMYLCASSLFGESIVKKKNIQYFGAGTRLSVL.

In its sample, this clonotype was seen many times. V gene TRBV12-3 or TRBV12-4 combines with J gene TRBJ1-1, with TRBD1 identical over 7 bases. With V trimmed by 4 bases and J by 7 bases, 0 bases remained unmatched. This CDR3 region has 11 residues. This CDR3 reads CASSSGGEAFF. As DNA, the CDR3 is TGTGCCAGCAGTTCAGGGGGTGAAGCTTTCTTT.

This clonotype was counted many times. V and J are TRBV30 and TRBJ2-2; D perhaps matches TRBD1 (5 bases). Germline V lookup: CDR1 GTSNPN, CDR2 SVGIG (reference sequence). V was clipped by 5 bases and J by 0 bases, with 13 bases between them. CDR3 size: 15 residues. CDR3 coding DNA: TGTGCCTGGGACCTTGGACACCCGAACACCGGGGAGCTGTTTTTT. Translating gives CAWDLGHPNTGELFF. Variable domain in full (rest from reference TRBV30 and TRBJ2-2): SQTIHQWPATLVQPVGSPLSLECTVEGTSNPNLYWYRQAAGRGLQLLFYSVGIGQISSEVPQNLSASRPQDRQFILSSKKLLLSDSGFYLCAWDLGHPNTGELFFGEGSRLTVL.

This clonotype has only a few counts. The gene calls are TRBV18 and TRBJ1-2; D gene ambiguous. The CDR3 length is 15 residues. Trimming left V 1 base short and J 4 bases short, with 13 bases between. CDR1 is KGHSH and CDR2 is LQKENI in the germline V gene. The CDR3 here is CASSPLLEGAYGYTF. Here the CDR3 DNA reads TGTGCCAGCTCACCACTTCTAGAGGGTGCCTATGGCTACACCTTC.

This clonotype has only one observation. The V gene is TRBV20-1, the J gene TRBJ2-3; D is unclear. V was clipped by 3 bases and J by 1 base, with 5 bases between them. The germline V gene encodes CDR1 DFQATT and CDR2 SNEGSKA (reference sequence). This CDR3 has 12 amino acids. CDR3 sequence: CSARAGTDTQYF. Written as DNA, the CDR3 is TGCAGTGCTAGGGCCGGCACAGATACGCAGTATTTT.

In this sample, this clonotype turned up many times. The J gene is TRBJ1-2, the V gene TRBV7-2; D is unclear. Germline loops: CDR1 SGHTA, CDR2 FQGNSA. The V end lost 5 bases, the J end lost 4 bases, and 8 bases lay between the germline ends. The CDR3 contains 12 residues. Here the CDR3 DNA reads TGTGCCAGCAGCCCTGCCCCCTATGGCTACACCTTC. This encodes CASSPAPYGYTF.

This clonotype was counted many times. This chain connects TRBV20-1 to TRBJ1-1; tentative D call: TRBD1 (5 bases). Germline values: CDR1 DFQATT, CDR2 SNEGSKA (reference sequence). Trimming stripped 6 bases from V and 4 bases from J, with 18 bases between. CDR3 length equals 14 residues. The CDR3 region has the DNA TGCAGTGCAGACGACAATAGGGGCCTCACTGAAGCTTTCTTT. Translated: CSADDNRGLTEAFF.

This clonotype was counted at least ten times. The chain is built from TRBV28 and TRBJ2-7, with D possibly being TRBD1 or TRBD2 (5 bases each). The CDR3 is made up of 14 amino acids. Deletions cut 5 bases from V and 2 bases from J, with 13 bases between. Per germline, CDR1 MDHEN and CDR2 SYDVKM. The CDR3 nucleotides read TGTGCCAGCAGTAGATGGGACGGTACCTACGAGCAGTACTTC. Its protein product is CASSRWDGTYEQYF.

The sample holds a few counts of this clonotype. The chain links TRBV6-5 to TRBJ2-1; 13 nucleotides match TRBD2. The CDR3 covers 16 residues. CDR1 is MNHEY, CDR2 SVGAGI, per germline. The ends lost 2 bases at V and 8 bases at J; junction bases unmatched: 6. In DNA, the CDR3 is TGTGCCAGCAGTTACCAGGGGACTAGCGGGGAGTATGAGCAGTTCTTC. This encodes CASSYQGTSGEYEQFF.

The V and J genes are TRBV18 and TRBJ2-5, with D possibly matching TRBD2 (6 bases). Germline assignment: CDR1 KGHSH and CDR2 LQKENI. The CDR3 runs to 15 residues. V was trimmed by 0 bases and J by 7 bases, leaving 15 bases between them. CDR3 in amino acids: CASSPPGGARWTQYF. The CDR3 DNA reads as TGTGCCAGCTCACCACCAGGCGGGGCGCGGTGGACCCAGTACTTC.

This clonotype was counted at least ten times. The chain combines TRBV5-1 with TRBJ2-5; TRBD2 matches 11 bases. V lost 2 bases, J lost 3 bases, and 6 bases stayed unmatched. CDR3 size: 16 residues. The germline gives CDR1 SGHRS, CDR2 YFSETQ. The CDR3 loop reads CASSFFPGLAEETQYF. For the CDR3, the DNA is TGCGCCAGCAGCTTCTTTCCGGGACTAGCGGAAGAGACCCAGTACTTC. Variable domain in full (rest from reference TRBV5-1 and TRBJ2-5): KAGVTQTPRYLIKTRGQQVTLSCSPISGHRSVSWYQQTPGQGLQFLFEYFSETQRNKGNFPGRFSGRQFSNSRSEMNVSTLELGDSALYLCASSFFPGLAEETQYFGPGTRLLVL.

On this clonotype: A much larger clone differs by one base, so this may be a read error. V is TRBV29-1 and J is TRBJ1-1, with D possibly being TRBD1 (6 bases). CDR3 length equals 13 residues. Trimming took off 3 bases at V and 1 base at J, with 9 bases between the two ends. Looked up from germline, CDR1 is SQVTM and CDR2 is ANQGSEA. CDR3 amino acids: CSVDQGRNTEAFF. In nucleotides, the CDR3 is TGCAGCGTTGATCAGGGGAGGAACACTGAAGCTTTCTTT.